This TCR beta chain came from a study of cytomegalovirus exposure and HLA in healthy donors. Findings and limits, study-wide: Overall, around 150 TCR beta chains were annotated as cytomegalovirus-associated.

As to this clone: Its specificity is unknown.

Primers included in the PCR were 60 Vbeta and 13 Jbeta primers. Measured with immunoSEQ multiplex PCR; TCRdb has only the in-frame clones, and not every one. Among 100,000 to 150,000 clones listed, 65% to 85% were seen once. V was clipped by 6 bases and J by 3 bases, with 16 bases between them. Germline values: CDR1 MNHEY, CDR2 SMNVEV (reference sequence). The CDR3 is 15 residues long. What was sequenced was PBMCs. The rearrangement links TRBV27 to TRBJ2-3, with D perhaps matching TRBD1 (7 bases). This sequence was found in a man between 18 and 35 years old in good health and CMV-seropositive. Here the CDR3 DNA reads TGTGCCAGCAGCATCCAGGGGGGCCGAACAGATACGCAGTATTTT. Translated: CASSIQGGRTDTQYF.